The T cell receptor (beta chain) described here comes from a study of CD4+ T cells in melanoma (dated 2022 in TCRdb). As for the study more broadly: The study investigated neoantigen-specific CD4+ T cells in human melanoma. Summary of the overall study and its limitations: Diverse differentiation states were reported to be shown by neoantigen-specific CD4+ T cells in melanoma. Neoantigen-specific CD4+ T cells were reported to be correlated with the function of CD8+ T cells, macrophages and B cells.

Library prep was done by the immunoSEQ multiplex PCR assay. Sourced from immuneACCESS, this table was stored by TCRdb with only in-frame sequences that have V and J called. A share of the clones is absent; for the studies checked, an unresolved V gene accounts for under half, and the remainder has no known explanation. The sample profile shows around 130,000 clones; 92% of them were found once. The ten top clones hold 1.5% of the sample. With regard to this clone: The antigen this receptor binds is unknown. Base qualities are not at hand, and no much larger clone is one base apart.

The CDR3 holds 16 amino acids from the cysteine to the phenylalanine. The retained sequence is limited to the CDR3, 48 bases, with the frame set at the first base. The germline V gene supplies CDR1 SGHTA and CDR2 FQGTGA. At the junction V is shortened by 5 bases and J by 0 bases, with 16 bases in between. The donors were melanoma patients. The chain joins TRBV7-3 to TRBJ1-1; too little of a D gene remains to name it. This receptor was identified in a human donor with melanoma. The CDR3 protein is CASSPRPGYMNTEAFF. The nucleotide sequence is given as TGTGCCAGCAGCCCGAGGCCAGGATATATGAACACTGAAGCTTTCTTT.